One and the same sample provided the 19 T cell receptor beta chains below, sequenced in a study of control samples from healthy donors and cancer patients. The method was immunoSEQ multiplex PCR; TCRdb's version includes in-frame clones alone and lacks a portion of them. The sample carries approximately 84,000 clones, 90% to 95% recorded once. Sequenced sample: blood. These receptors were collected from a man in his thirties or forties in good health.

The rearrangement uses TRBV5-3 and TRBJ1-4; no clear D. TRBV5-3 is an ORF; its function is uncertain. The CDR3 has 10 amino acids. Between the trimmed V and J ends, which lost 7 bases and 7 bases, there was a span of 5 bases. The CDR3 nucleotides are TGTGCCAGAGAAAGTGAAAAACTGTTTTTT. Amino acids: CARESEKLFF.

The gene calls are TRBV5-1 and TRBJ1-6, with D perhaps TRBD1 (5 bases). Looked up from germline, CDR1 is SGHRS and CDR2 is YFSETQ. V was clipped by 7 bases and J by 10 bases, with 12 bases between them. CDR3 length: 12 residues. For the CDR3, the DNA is TGCGCCAGCTCTCCCTCAGGGTCACCCCTCCACTTT. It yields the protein CASSPSGSPLHF. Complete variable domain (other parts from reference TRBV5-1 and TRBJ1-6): KAGVTQTPRYLIKTRGQQVTLSCSPISGHRSVSWYQQTPGQGLQFLFEYFSETQRNKGNFPGRFSGRQFSNSRSEMNVSTLELGDSALYLCASSPSGSPLHFGNGTRLTVT.

DNA for the CDR3: TGTGCCAGCAGCCAAGTAGCGGCCCCGCCCTACGAGCAGTACTTC. It translates to CASSQVAAPPYEQYF. The V call is TRBV14, the J call TRBJ2-7; possible D gene TRBD2, 6 bases. Germline CDR1 is SGHDN and CDR2 is FVKESK. Trimming left V 1 base short and J 2 bases short, with 12 bases between. The CDR3 spans 15 residues.

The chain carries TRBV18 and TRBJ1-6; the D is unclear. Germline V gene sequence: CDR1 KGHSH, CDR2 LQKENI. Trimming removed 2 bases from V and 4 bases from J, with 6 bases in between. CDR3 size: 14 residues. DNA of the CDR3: TGTGCCAGCTCACCAGAGAGGTATAATTCACCCCTCCACTTT. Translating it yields CASSPERYNSPLHF.

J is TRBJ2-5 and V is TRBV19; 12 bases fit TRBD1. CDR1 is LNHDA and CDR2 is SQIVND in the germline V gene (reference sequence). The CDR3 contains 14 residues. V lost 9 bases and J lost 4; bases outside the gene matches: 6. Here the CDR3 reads CASRDRGRGETQYF. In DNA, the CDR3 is TGTGCCAGCCGGGACAGGGGGCGCGGAGAGACCCAGTACTTC.

For the CDR3, the DNA is TGTGCCAGCAGCTTAGTCGCTAGCGGGAGGCAGACCCAGTACTTC. It yields the protein CASSLVASGRQTQYF. The chain couples TRBV7-9 to TRBJ2-5; TRBD2 matches at 11 bases. This CDR3 comprises 15 residues. The germline gives CDR1 SEHNR, CDR2 FQNEAQ (reference sequence). Losses at the gene ends were 1 base for V and 6 bases for J; bases not matched to a gene: 4.

CDR3 sequence reads: CASRQGITSSYNEQFF. CDR3 bases: TGTGCCAGCAGACAGGGGATTACGAGCTCCTACAATGAGCAGTTCTTC. V usage is TRBV2 and J usage is TRBJ2-1; 7 nucleotides line up with TRBD1. The germline V gene encodes CDR1 SNHLY and CDR2 FYNNEI. CDR3 length equals 16 residues. V dropped 6 bases and J dropped 0; count of bases not matched to a gene: 8.

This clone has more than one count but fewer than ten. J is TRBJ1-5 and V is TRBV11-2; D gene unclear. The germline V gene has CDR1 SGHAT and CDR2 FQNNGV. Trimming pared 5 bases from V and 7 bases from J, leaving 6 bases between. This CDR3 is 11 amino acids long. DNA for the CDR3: TGTGCCAGCAGCCCGGGACAGCCCCAGCATTTT. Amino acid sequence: CASSPGQPQHF.

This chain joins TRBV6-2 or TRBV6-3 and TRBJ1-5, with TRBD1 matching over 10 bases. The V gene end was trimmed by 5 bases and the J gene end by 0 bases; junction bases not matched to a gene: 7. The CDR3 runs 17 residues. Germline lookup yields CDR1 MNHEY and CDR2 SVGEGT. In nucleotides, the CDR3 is TGTGCCAGCAGTGCGGACAGGGGGACATATAGCAATCAGCCCCAGCATTTT. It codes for CASSADRGTYSNQPQHF.

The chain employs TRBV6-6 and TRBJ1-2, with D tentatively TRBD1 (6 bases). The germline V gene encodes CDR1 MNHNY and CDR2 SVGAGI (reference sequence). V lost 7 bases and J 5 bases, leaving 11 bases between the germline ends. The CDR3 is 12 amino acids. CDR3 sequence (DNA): TGTGCCAGCACTGTAGGGGGGTATGGCTACACCTTC. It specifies CASTVGGYGYTF.

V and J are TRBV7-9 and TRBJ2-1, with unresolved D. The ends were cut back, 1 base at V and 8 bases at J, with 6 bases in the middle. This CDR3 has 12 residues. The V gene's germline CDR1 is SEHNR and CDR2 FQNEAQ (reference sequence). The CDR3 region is CASSLVSDEQFF. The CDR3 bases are TGTGCCAGCAGCTTAGTCTCCGATGAGCAGTTCTTC.

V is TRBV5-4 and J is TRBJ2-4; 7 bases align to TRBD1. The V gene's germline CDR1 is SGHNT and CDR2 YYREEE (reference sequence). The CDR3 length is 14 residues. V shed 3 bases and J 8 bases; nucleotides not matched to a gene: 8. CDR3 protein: CASSSKGAGDIQYF. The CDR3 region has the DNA TGTGCCAGCAGCTCGAAGGGGGCCGGGGACATTCAGTACTTC.

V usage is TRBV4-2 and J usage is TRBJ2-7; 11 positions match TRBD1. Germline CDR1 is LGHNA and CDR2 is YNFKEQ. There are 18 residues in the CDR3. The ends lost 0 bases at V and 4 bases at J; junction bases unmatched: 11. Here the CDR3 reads CASSQELIRGTGGYEQYF. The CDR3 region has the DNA TGTGCCAGCAGCCAAGAACTGATACGGGGGACAGGGGGGTACGAGCAGTACTTC.

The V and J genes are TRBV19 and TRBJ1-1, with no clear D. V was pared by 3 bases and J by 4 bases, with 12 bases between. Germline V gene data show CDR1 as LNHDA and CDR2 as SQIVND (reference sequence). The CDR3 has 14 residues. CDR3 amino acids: CASSINPGSTEAFF. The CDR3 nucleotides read TGTGCCAGTAGTATTAACCCTGGAAGCACTGAAGCTTTCTTT.

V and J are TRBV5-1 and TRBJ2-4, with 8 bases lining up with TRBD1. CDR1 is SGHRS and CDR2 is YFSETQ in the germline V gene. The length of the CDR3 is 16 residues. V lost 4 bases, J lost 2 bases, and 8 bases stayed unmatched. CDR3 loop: CASSTTGASTKNIQYF. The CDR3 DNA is TGCGCCAGCAGCACGACAGGGGCATCAACCAAAAACATTCAGTACTTC.

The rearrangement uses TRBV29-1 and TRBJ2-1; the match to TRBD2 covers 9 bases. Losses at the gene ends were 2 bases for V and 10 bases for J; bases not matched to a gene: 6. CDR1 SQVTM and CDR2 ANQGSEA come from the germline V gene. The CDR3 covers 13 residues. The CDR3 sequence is CSVERTSEEEQFF. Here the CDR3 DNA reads TGCAGCGTTGAAAGGACTAGCGAGGAGGAGCAGTTCTTC.

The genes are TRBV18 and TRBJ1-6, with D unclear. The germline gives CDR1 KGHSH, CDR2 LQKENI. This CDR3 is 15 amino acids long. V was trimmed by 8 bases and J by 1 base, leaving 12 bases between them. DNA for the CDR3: TGTGCCAGCGCCCTGTTGGAATCCTATAATTCACCCCTCCACTTT. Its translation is CASALLESYNSPLHF. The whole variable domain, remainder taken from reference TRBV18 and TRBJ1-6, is NAGVMQNPRHLVRRRGQEARLRCSPMKGHSHVYWYRQLPEEGLKFMVYLQKENIIDESGMPKERFSAEFPKEGPSILRIQQVVRGDSAAYFCASALLESYNSPLHFGNGTRLTVT.

The CDR3 region is CASSGKNEQFF. In nucleotides, the CDR3 is TGTGCCAGTAGCGGGAAGAATGAGCAGTTCTTC. The gene calls are TRBV6-5 and TRBJ2-1; 8 bases line up with TRBD2. The CDR3 runs 11 residues. In germline, CDR1 is MNHEY, CDR2 SVGAGI. V gave up 9 bases and J gave up 7 bases; unmatched junction bases: 2.

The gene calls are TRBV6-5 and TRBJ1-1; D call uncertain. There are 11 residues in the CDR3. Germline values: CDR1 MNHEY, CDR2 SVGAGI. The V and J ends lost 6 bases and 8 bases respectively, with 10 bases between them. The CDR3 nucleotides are TGTGCCAGCAGGCAGTGGACGGAAGCTTTCTTT. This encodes CASRQWTEAFF.